The clone carrying this TCR beta chain is a singleton in its sample. The V gene end was trimmed by 5 bases and the J gene end by 4 bases; junction bases not matched to a gene: 11. CDR1 is SGDLS and CDR2 is YYNGEE in the germline V gene. CDR3 size: 16 residues. Repertoires were generated with immunoSEQ multiplex PCR, while TCRdb's copy carries only in-frame clones and drops some. The repertoire holds 75,000 to 90,000 clones, with 90% to 95% as singletons. The sample is drawn from a study of T cell changes during pregnancy in multiple sclerosis. This TCR was sampled from a female donor with multiple sclerosis, enrolled in a pregnancy study. The input for sequencing was CD4+ T cells from peripheral blood mononuclear cells, taken before pregnancy. This chain uses TRBV9 with TRBJ2-1; TRBD2 matches 8 bases. CDR3 DNA: TGTGCCAGCAGTTCCGGGGGGGTAGCGGGGTACAATGAGCAGTTCTTC. As protein: CASSSGGVAGYNEQFF.